These T cell receptor beta chains were read from a single sample in a study of blood T cell repertoires in COVID-19. TCRdb's copy holds only in-frame clones and misses some; the assay was immunoSEQ multiplex PCR. The repertoire holds some 130,000 clones, with 86% as singletons. Sequencing input: PBMCs or T cells enriched from blood (not recorded which). Every receptor here comes from a woman between 45 and 60 years old who had recovered from COVID-19. CDR3s include the opening cysteine and the closing phenylalanine or tryptophan. A D gene is named only where the DNA matches it firmly. The size entry is marked missing in some rows and otherwise reads once, few, many or a size class.

V: TRBV15; J: TRBJ2-2; D: NA; size: NA; DNA: TGTGCCACCAGCAGAGACGCCGGGGAGCTGTTTTTT; CDR3: CATSRDAGELFF
V: TRBV21-1; J: TRBJ2-1; D: NA; size: NA; DNA: TGTGCGGGGGGGACAGGGTTTTCTTACAATGAGCAGTTCTTC; CDR3: CAGGTGFSYNEQFF
V: TRBV18; J: TRBJ2-7; D: NA; size: NA; DNA: TGTGCCAGCTCACCCCCTGGACAAGGGTTCAACGAGCAGTACTTC; CDR3: CASSPPGQGFNEQYF
V: TRBV24-1; J: TRBJ2-1; D: TRBD2; size: NA; DNA: TGTGCCACCAGTGATCACCCTAGGACTAGCGGGGGGGTCAGCCGCAATGAGCAGTTCTTC; CDR3: CATSDHPRTSGGVSRNEQFF
V: TRBV3-1/TRBV3-2; J: TRBJ2-7; D: NA; size: NA; DNA: TGTGCCAGCAGCCGGGAAAATCAGGGTACCTACGAGCAGTACTTC; CDR3: CASSRENQGTYEQYF
V: TRBV3-1/TRBV3-2; J: TRBJ2-7; D: TRBD1; size: NA; DNA: TGTGCCAGCAGCCCACGGGGACAGCTCACCTACGAGCAGTACTTC; CDR3: CASSPRGQLTYEQYF
V: TRBV9; J: TRBJ1-4; D: TRBD1; size: NA; DNA: TGTGCCAGCAGCGTCCCGACAGGGGCCCATAATGAAAAACTGTTTTTT; CDR3: CASSVPTGAHNEKLFF
V: TRBV28; J: TRBJ1-2; D: TRBD1; size: NA; DNA: TGTGGGACAGGGACGCGGGGCTACACCTTC; CDR3: CGTGTRGYTF
V: TRBV28; J: TRBJ2-7; D: TRBD1; size: NA; DNA: TGTGCCAGCAATGGACAGGAGAGCTCCTACGAGCAGTACTTC; CDR3: CASNGQESSYEQYF
V: TRBV6-2/TRBV6-3; J: TRBJ2-3; D: NA; size: NA; DNA: TGTGCCAGCAGTTTGGAGTTGAATACGCAGTATTTT; CDR3: CASSLELNTQYF
V: TRBV7-2; J: TRBJ1-1; D: TRBD1; size: NA; DNA: TGTGCCAGCAGCCGGACAGGGGGCTACTCTGAAGCTTTCTTT; CDR3: CASSRTGGYSEAFF
V: TRBV2; J: TRBJ2-7; D: NA; size: NA; DNA: TGTGCCAGCGAGGGGGTCTCCTACGAGCAGTACTTC; CDR3: CASEGVSYEQYF
V: TRBV13; J: TRBJ2-3; D: NA; size: NA; DNA: TGTGCCAGCAGCTTAGGTCAGGGGGGTTCGGGTACGCAGTATTTT; CDR3: CASSLGQGGSGTQYF
V: TRBV5-1; J: TRBJ2-1; D: TRBD1; size: once; DNA: TGCGCCAGCAGCTTGACGGGACAGGGTATACGGAGCTCCTACAATGAGCAGTTCTTC; CDR3: CASSLTGQGIRSSYNEQFF
V: TRBV5-1; J: TRBJ1-2; D: NA; size: NA; DNA: TGCGCCAGCAGCTTGGAAAGGGGGGGTGGCTACACCTTC; CDR3: CASSLERGGGYTF
V: TRBV2; J: TRBJ2-1; D: TRBD2; size: NA; DNA: TGTGCCAGCAGTGAAGAGGGCCCCGGGACTAGCTACAATGAGCAGTTCTTC; CDR3: CASSEEGPGTSYNEQFF
V: TRBV12-5; J: TRBJ2-5; D: NA; size: NA; DNA: TGTGCTAGTGCCTCCGGACATCTCCAAGAGACCCAGTACTTC; CDR3: CASASGHLQETQYF
V: TRBV4-3; J: TRBJ1-4; D: TRBD1; size: NA; DNA: TGCGCCAGCAGCTCGGGACAGACTAATGAAAAACTGTTTTTT; CDR3: CASSSGQTNEKLFF
V: TRBV6-6; J: TRBJ1-2; D: TRBD1; size: NA; DNA: TGTGCCAGCAGTGACGACAGGGGTGGCTACACCTTC; CDR3: CASSDDRGGYTF
V: TRBV13; J: TRBJ1-1; D: NA; size: NA; DNA: TGTGCCAGCAGCTTGGACTCTGAGAACACTGAAGCTTTCTTT; CDR3: CASSLDSENTEAFF
V: TRBV5-4; J: TRBJ2-5; D: NA; size: NA; DNA: TGTGCCAGCAGCTTGGCTAGGACAGCCCAAGAGACCCAGTACTTC; CDR3: CASSLARTAQETQYF
V: TRBV11-3; J: TRBJ1-2; D: NA; size: NA; DNA: TGTGCCAGCAGCTTAGGGGCAGACTATGGCTACACCTTC; CDR3: CASSLGADYGYTF
V: TRBV27; J: TRBJ2-2; D: TRBD1; size: NA; DNA: TGTGCCAGCAGACCAAGTATCGGGACAGGGTCCGGGGAGCTGTTTTTT; CDR3: CASRPSIGTGSGELFF
V: TRBV7-8; J: TRBJ2-5; D: NA; size: NA; DNA: TGTGCCAGCAGCCCCGAGGGAGGCAGCCCCAGGGAGACCCAGTACTTC; CDR3: CASSPEGGSPRETQYF
V: TRBV5-8; J: TRBJ2-4; D: NA; size: NA; DNA: TGTGCCAGCAGCCCACGGGCCAAAAACATTCAGTACTTC; CDR3: CASSPRAKNIQYF
V: TRBV10-1; J: TRBJ2-3; D: TRBD1; size: NA; DNA: TGCGCCAGCAGTGACGGGACAGGGGGCCTATTCACAGATACGCAGTATTTT; CDR3: CASSDGTGGLFTDTQYF
V: TRBV6-5; J: TRBJ1-6; D: NA; size: NA; DNA: TGTGCCAGCAGTTACTCGTCCAGGGGTGTGGGTTCACCCCTCCACTTT; CDR3: CASSYSSRGVGSPLHF
V: TRBV24-1; J: TRBJ1-2; D: TRBD1; size: NA; DNA: TGTGCCACCAGTGATTTGGACAGGGCTAACTATGGCTACACCTTC; CDR3: CATSDLDRANYGYTF
V: TRBV7-2; J: TRBJ2-1; D: TRBD2; size: NA; DNA: TGTGCCAGCAGCTTTTCCGGGACTAGCGGGGGCTATAGAACCAATGAGCAGTTCTTC; CDR3: CASSFSGTSGGYRTNEQFF
V: TRBV2; J: TRBJ1-5; D: TRBD1; size: NA; DNA: TGTGCCAGCAGTGAAATCGGGCCGGGACAGGGGGCGCCAGGCAATCAGCCCCAGCATTTT; CDR3: CASSEIGPGQGAPGNQPQHF
V: TRBV5-8; J: TRBJ2-7; D: NA; size: NA; DNA: TGTGCCAGCAGCCTACGTACGTGGTTCCACGAGCAGTACTTC; CDR3: CASSLRTWFHEQYF
V: TRBV7-2; J: TRBJ2-7; D: NA; size: few; DNA: TGTGCCAGCAGCTTAGGACTCGGTCCCTACGAGCAGTACTTC; CDR3: CASSLGLGPYEQYF
V: TRBV9; J: TRBJ1-4; D: TRBD1; size: NA; DNA: TGTGCCAGCAGCGTAGGACAGGGGAATGAAAAACTGTTTTTT; CDR3: CASSVGQGNEKLFF
V: TRBV6-5; J: TRBJ1-5; D: NA; size: NA; DNA: TGTGCCAGCAGTCCATATGAGAGGAGCAATCAGCCCCAGCATTTT; CDR3: CASSPYERSNQPQHF
V: TRBV9; J: TRBJ2-7; D: NA; size: NA; DNA: TGTGCCAGCAGCGTAGGAGATTCCTACGAGCAGTACTTC; CDR3: CASSVGDSYEQYF
V: TRBV6-2/TRBV6-3; J: TRBJ1-5; D: NA; size: NA; DNA: TGTGCCAGCAGTTCCAGTGGGGGGGGGTACAATCAGCCCCAGCATTTT; CDR3: CASSSSGGGYNQPQHF
V: TRBV14; J: TRBJ1-2; D: NA; size: NA; DNA: TGTGCCAGCAGGGGCCAGGGTTTATATGGCTACACCTTC; CDR3: CASRGQGLYGYTF
V: TRBV7-2; J: TRBJ2-5; D: TRBD2; size: NA; DNA: TGTGCCAGCAGCCCAACTACTAGCGGGGGCACCCAGTACTTC; CDR3: CASSPTTSGGTQYF
V: TRBV6-5; J: TRBJ2-5; D: NA; size: NA; DNA: TGTGCCAGCAGCAGGGACAACCAAGAGACCCAGTACTTC; CDR3: CASSRDNQETQYF
V: TRBV3-1/TRBV3-2; J: TRBJ1-1; D: TRBD1; size: NA; DNA: TGTGCCAGCAGCCAAGTCACCCGGGACAGGGGGTTGAACACTGAAGCTTTCTTT; CDR3: CASSQVTRDRGLNTEAFF
V: TRBV30; J: TRBJ1-1; D: NA; size: NA; DNA: TGTGCCTGGAGTGTACAGGAGAACACTGAAGCTTTCTTT; CDR3: CAWSVQENTEAFF
V: TRBV7-9; J: TRBJ2-2; D: NA; size: NA; DNA: TGTGCCAGCAGCCCTAGGGAGGTGGTCAACACCGGGGAGCTGTTTTTT; CDR3: CASSPREVVNTGELFF
V: TRBV5-4; J: TRBJ2-3; D: NA; size: few; DNA: TGTGCCAGCAGCTCTCACAGCCCCACAGATACGCAGTATTTT; CDR3: CASSSHSPTDTQYF
V: TRBV19; J: TRBJ1-5; D: NA; size: NA; DNA: TGTGCCAGTAGCTTCGGGGGGGCCCATCAGCCCCAGCATTTT; CDR3: CASSFGGAHQPQHF
V: TRBV7-6; J: TRBJ2-5; D: TRBD2; size: NA; DNA: TGTGCCAGCAGCTTAGCGGTGGATAGCGGGGGGGCGATAGAGACCCAGTACTTC; CDR3: CASSLAVDSGGAIETQYF
V: TRBV3-1/TRBV3-2; J: TRBJ2-7; D: TRBD1; size: NA; DNA: TGTGCCAGCAGCCAAGGAGACAGGGCCTACGAGCAGTACTTC; CDR3: CASSQGDRAYEQYF
V: TRBV27; J: TRBJ1-4; D: NA; size: NA; DNA: TGTGCCAGCAGTTTATCGTGGCAGGGTAATGAAAAACTGTTTTTT; CDR3: CASSLSWQGNEKLFF
V: TRBV4-1; J: TRBJ2-7; D: TRBD1; size: once; DNA: TGCGCCAGCAGCCAAGGGGACAGGGAGGTACACGAGCAGTACTTC; CDR3: CASSQGDREVHEQYF
V: TRBV5-4; J: TRBJ1-1; D: TRBD1; size: NA; DNA: TGTGCCAGCAGCGGGGACAGACCGGGATCTGAAGCTTTCTTT; CDR3: CASSGDRPGSEAFF
V: TRBV3-1/TRBV3-2; J: TRBJ2-5; D: NA; size: NA; DNA: TGTGCCAGCAGCCAATTCAGGGCCAAGCAAGAGACCCAGTACTTC; CDR3: CASSQFRAKQETQYF
V: TRBV7-2; J: TRBJ2-7; D: NA; size: NA; DNA: TGTGCCAGCAGCCCCCGCGCTCCCGGAGCCGAGCAGTACTTC; CDR3: CASSPRAPGAEQYF
V: TRBV19; J: TRBJ1-1; D: TRBD1; size: NA; DNA: TGTGCCAGTTGGACAGGGTTCGATGAAGCTTTCTTT; CDR3: CASWTGFDEAFF
V: TRBV19; J: TRBJ2-7; D: TRBD1; size: NA; DNA: TGTGCCAGTGGCTTACAGGGGATGGAGACCTACGAGCAGTACTTC; CDR3: CASGLQGMETYEQYF
V: TRBV5-4; J: TRBJ1-1; D: NA; size: NA; DNA: TGTGCCAGCAGCTTGGATTTCGGCACTGAAGCTTTCTTT; CDR3: CASSLDFGTEAFF